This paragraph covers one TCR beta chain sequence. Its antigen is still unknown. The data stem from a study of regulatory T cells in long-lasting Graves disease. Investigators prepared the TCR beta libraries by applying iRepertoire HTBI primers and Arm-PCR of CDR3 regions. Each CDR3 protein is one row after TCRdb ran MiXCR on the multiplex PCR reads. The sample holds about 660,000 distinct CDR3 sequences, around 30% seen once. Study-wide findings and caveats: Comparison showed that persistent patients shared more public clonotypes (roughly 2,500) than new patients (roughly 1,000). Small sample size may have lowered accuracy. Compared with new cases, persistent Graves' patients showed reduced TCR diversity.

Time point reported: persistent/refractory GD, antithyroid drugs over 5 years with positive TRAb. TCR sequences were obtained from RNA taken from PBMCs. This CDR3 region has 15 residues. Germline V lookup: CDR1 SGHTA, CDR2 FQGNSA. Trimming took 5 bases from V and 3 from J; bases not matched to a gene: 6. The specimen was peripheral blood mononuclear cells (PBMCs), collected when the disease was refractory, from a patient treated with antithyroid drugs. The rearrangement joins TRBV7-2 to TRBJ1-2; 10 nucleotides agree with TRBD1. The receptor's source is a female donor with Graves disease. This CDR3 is CASSRDRGQDYGYTF. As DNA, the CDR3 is TGTGCCAGCAGCCGGGACAGGGGTCAAGACTATGGCTACACCTTC.